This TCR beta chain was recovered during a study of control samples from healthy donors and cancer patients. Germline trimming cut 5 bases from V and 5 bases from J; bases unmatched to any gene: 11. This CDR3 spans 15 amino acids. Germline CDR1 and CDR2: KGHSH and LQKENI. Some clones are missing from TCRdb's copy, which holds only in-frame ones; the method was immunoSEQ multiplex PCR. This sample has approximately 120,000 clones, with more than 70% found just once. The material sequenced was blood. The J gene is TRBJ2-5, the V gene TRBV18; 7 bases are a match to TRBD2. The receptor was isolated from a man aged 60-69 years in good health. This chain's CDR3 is CASSAPGLGGETQYF. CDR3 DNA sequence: TGTGCCAGCTCAGCGCCGGGACTGGGAGGGGAGACCCAGTACTTC.